This is a list of T cell receptor beta chains from one sample in a study of blood T cell repertoires in COVID-19. TCRdb's table, derived via immunoSEQ multiplex PCR, lists solely in-frame clones and lacks some. In the table there are approximately 150,000 clones, 79% of which are singletons. Sequencing input: PBMCs or T cells enriched from blood (not recorded which). Receptor source: a woman between 65 and 79 years old in a cohort exposed to, infected with or recovered from COVID-19 (not recorded which). The CDR3 runs from the conserved cysteine through the conserved F or W. Each record gives: clone size, D gene, J gene, V gene, CDR3 DNA, CDR3 protein. A D gene is named only where the DNA matches it firmly. Clone size appears in some rows only: once, few, many, or a class for an expanded clone.

clone size: NA; D gene: TRBD2; J gene: TRBJ2-5; V gene: TRBV9; CDR3 DNA: TGTGCCAGCAGCGTACAGGGTAGCGGGGCCGAAGAGACCCAGTACTTC; CDR3 protein: CASSVQGSGAEETQYF
clone size: once; D gene: NA; J gene: TRBJ2-7; V gene: TRBV29-1; CDR3 DNA: TGCAGCGTTGAGGTAGAAGACTCCTACGAGCAGTACTTC; CDR3 protein: CSVEVEDSYEQYF
clone size: few; D gene: NA; J gene: TRBJ1-2; V gene: TRBV27; CDR3 DNA: TGTGCCAGCAGTTCTGTGCGGACTAACTATGGCTACACCTTC; CDR3 protein: CASSSVRTNYGYTF
clone size: NA; D gene: NA; J gene: TRBJ2-5; V gene: TRBV2; CDR3 DNA: TGTGCCAGCAGTGAGGGACTGCTCCAAGAGACCCAGTACTTC; CDR3 protein: CASSEGLLQETQYF
clone size: NA; D gene: NA; J gene: TRBJ1-1; V gene: TRBV19; CDR3 DNA: TGTGCCAGTAGTCATACAGGGTACACTGAAGCTTTCTTT; CDR3 protein: CASSHTGYTEAFF
clone size: NA; D gene: TRBD2; J gene: TRBJ2-3; V gene: TRBV5-6; CDR3 DNA: TGTGCCAGCAGCTTTATCCGGTTAACAGCGGGAGGCACAGATACGCAGTATTTT; CDR3 protein: CASSFIRLTAGGTDTQYF
clone size: NA; D gene: NA; J gene: TRBJ1-1; V gene: TRBV6-2/TRBV6-3; CDR3 DNA: TGTGCCAGCAGTTACGTGGGGCTCGACACTGAAGCTTTCTTT; CDR3 protein: CASSYVGLDTEAFF
clone size: few; D gene: TRBD2; J gene: TRBJ2-4; V gene: TRBV5-4; CDR3 DNA: TGTGCCAGCAGCTTGTCACTAGCGGACCACAAAAACATTCAGTACTTC; CDR3 protein: CASSLSLADHKNIQYF
clone size: NA; D gene: TRBD1; J gene: TRBJ1-6; V gene: TRBV10-1; CDR3 DNA: TGCGCCAGCAGAGGACAGGGAAATTCACCCCTCCACTTT; CDR3 protein: CASRGQGNSPLHF
clone size: NA; D gene: NA; J gene: TRBJ2-7; V gene: TRBV28; CDR3 DNA: TGTGCCAGCAGTTTACGAGGTTTTCGGCCCCCCTACGAGCAGTACTTC; CDR3 protein: CASSLRGFRPPYEQYF
clone size: NA; D gene: TRBD2; J gene: TRBJ2-2; V gene: TRBV7-2; CDR3 DNA: TGTGCCAGCAGCTTAAGTAGCGGGAGTAGCAACACCGGGGAGCTGTTTTTT; CDR3 protein: CASSLSSGSSNTGELFF
clone size: NA; D gene: TRBD2; J gene: TRBJ2-1; V gene: TRBV9; CDR3 DNA: TGTGCCAGATGGACTAGCGGGAGTTGCAGTGAGCAGTTCTTC; CDR3 protein: CARWTSGSCSEQFF
clone size: NA; D gene: TRBD1; J gene: TRBJ2-7; V gene: TRBV10-3; CDR3 DNA: TGTGCCATCAGTGAGGAACCCGGACAGGGGGCCTACGAGCAGTACTTC; CDR3 protein: CAISEEPGQGAYEQYF
clone size: once; D gene: TRBD2; J gene: TRBJ2-1; V gene: TRBV2; CDR3 DNA: TGTGCCAGCAAGGATCGCGGGAGGGCCAATGAGCAGTTCTTC; CDR3 protein: CASKDRGRANEQFF
clone size: NA; D gene: TRBD1; J gene: TRBJ2-1; V gene: TRBV13; CDR3 DNA: TGTGCCAGCAGCTCCCGGGACAGGGTGCAGAGTTCGGCCTACAATGAGCAGTTCTTC; CDR3 protein: CASSSRDRVQSSAYNEQFF
clone size: NA; D gene: TRBD1; J gene: TRBJ2-7; V gene: TRBV5-1; CDR3 DNA: TGCGCCAGCAGCCCCGGGACAGGGGAGTACGAGCAGTACTTC; CDR3 protein: CASSPGTGEYEQYF
clone size: NA; D gene: TRBD1; J gene: TRBJ1-2; V gene: TRBV3-1/TRBV3-2; CDR3 DNA: TGTGCCAGCAGCCAAAACCCGCCGGGACAGGGACGCTACACCTTC; CDR3 protein: CASSQNPPGQGRYTF
clone size: NA; D gene: NA; J gene: TRBJ2-6; V gene: TRBV7-3; CDR3 DNA: TGTGCCAGCAGCTTAACGTCAGGGACTGGGGCCAACGTCCTGACTTTC; CDR3 protein: CASSLTSGTGANVLTF
clone size: NA; D gene: TRBD1; J gene: TRBJ1-1; V gene: TRBV4-3; CDR3 DNA: TGCGCCAGCAGCCAAGACCCGACAGGGTCGAACACTGAAGCTTTCTTT; CDR3 protein: CASSQDPTGSNTEAFF
clone size: hyperexpanded; D gene: NA; J gene: TRBJ1-5; V gene: TRBV2; CDR3 DNA: TGTGCCAGCAGTGAAGATTGGACAGGCAATCAGCCCCAGCATTTT; CDR3 protein: CASSEDWTGNQPQHF
clone size: NA; D gene: NA; J gene: TRBJ1-4; V gene: TRBV4-3; CDR3 DNA: TGCGCCAGCAGCCAAGAGACCCTCACAGGGTTCGCGGAAAAACTGTTTTTT; CDR3 protein: CASSQETLTGFAEKLFF
clone size: NA; D gene: NA; J gene: TRBJ1-3; V gene: TRBV9; CDR3 DNA: TGTGCCAGCAGCGTAGCAGGGGCTGGAAACACCATATATTTT; CDR3 protein: CASSVAGAGNTIYF
clone size: NA; D gene: NA; J gene: TRBJ2-3; V gene: TRBV7-8; CDR3 DNA: TGTGCCAGCAGCTTATGGAGGCTTCGAGATACGCAGTATTTT; CDR3 protein: CASSLWRLRDTQYF
clone size: NA; D gene: TRBD2; J gene: TRBJ2-1; V gene: TRBV5-1; CDR3 DNA: TGCGCCAGCAGCCCGGGGACTAGCGGGACGAATGAGCAGTTCTTC; CDR3 protein: CASSPGTSGTNEQFF
clone size: NA; D gene: NA; J gene: TRBJ2-7; V gene: TRBV4-1; CDR3 DNA: TGCGCCCGAACGACAACCTACGAGCAGTACTTC; CDR3 protein: CARTTTYEQYF
clone size: once; D gene: TRBD1; J gene: TRBJ1-5; V gene: TRBV18; CDR3 DNA: TGTGCCAGCTCAGGACAGGGAGGTATTCAGCCCCAGCATTTT; CDR3 protein: CASSGQGGIQPQHF
clone size: NA; D gene: NA; J gene: TRBJ1-2; V gene: TRBV12-3/TRBV12-4; CDR3 DNA: TGTGCCAGCAGACAGGTTCCCTATGGCTACACCTTC; CDR3 protein: CASRQVPYGYTF
clone size: once; D gene: TRBD2; J gene: TRBJ2-5; V gene: TRBV10-3; CDR3 DNA: TGTGCCACGCAAGGGACTAGCGGGACTTTCCAAGAGACCCAGTACTTC; CDR3 protein: CATQGTSGTFQETQYF
clone size: few; D gene: TRBD2; J gene: TRBJ2-7; V gene: TRBV6-2/TRBV6-3; CDR3 DNA: TGTGCCAGCAGTTACGCCGGGGGGGCGGAAGCCTACGAGCAGTACTTC; CDR3 protein: CASSYAGGAEAYEQYF
clone size: NA; D gene: TRBD2; J gene: TRBJ2-1; V gene: TRBV28; CDR3 DNA: TGTGCCAGCAGGTCGCCTAGCGGGAGGGCCAATGAGCAGTTCTTC; CDR3 protein: CASRSPSGRANEQFF
clone size: NA; D gene: NA; J gene: TRBJ1-4; V gene: TRBV6-6; CDR3 DNA: TGTGCCAGCAGCCGGGGAGAGGGGGTCGAGGAAAAACTGTTTTTT; CDR3 protein: CASSRGEGVEEKLFF
clone size: NA; D gene: NA; J gene: TRBJ1-2; V gene: TRBV4-2; CDR3 DNA: TGTGCCAGCAGCCAAGACCCAGTGACAGAAAACTATGGCTACACCTTC; CDR3 protein: CASSQDPVTENYGYTF
clone size: NA; D gene: TRBD2; J gene: TRBJ2-7; V gene: TRBV18; CDR3 DNA: TGTGCCAGCTCACCACGCACTAGCGGGGCCTACGAGCAGTACTTC; CDR3 protein: CASSPRTSGAYEQYF
clone size: once; D gene: NA; J gene: TRBJ2-1; V gene: TRBV24-1; CDR3 DNA: TGTGCCACCAGTGATTCGACACCTCCCAATGAGCAGTTCTTC; CDR3 protein: CATSDSTPPNEQFF
clone size: NA; D gene: TRBD1; J gene: TRBJ1-5; V gene: TRBV2; CDR3 DNA: TGTGCCAGCAGCGGACAGGGGCAGAGCAATCAGCCCCAGCATTTT; CDR3 protein: CASSGQGQSNQPQHF
clone size: few; D gene: NA; J gene: TRBJ1-5; V gene: TRBV27; CDR3 DNA: TGTGCCAGCAGTTGGGGGCCAGGAAAGAATCAGCCCCAGCATTTT; CDR3 protein: CASSWGPGKNQPQHF
clone size: once; D gene: NA; J gene: TRBJ1-2; V gene: TRBV5-1; CDR3 DNA: TGCGCCAGCAGCTTGGATGTAGACTCGTATGGCTACACCTTC; CDR3 protein: CASSLDVDSYGYTF
clone size: NA; D gene: TRBD1; J gene: TRBJ2-2; V gene: TRBV7-9; CDR3 DNA: TGTGCCAGCAGCTTATATTACAGGGGGGACACCGGGGAGCTGTTTTTT; CDR3 protein: CASSLYYRGDTGELFF
clone size: NA; D gene: NA; J gene: TRBJ1-2; V gene: TRBV28; CDR3 DNA: TGTGCCAGCAGTTTAGGGAATACAGGGAACTATGGCTACACCTTC; CDR3 protein: CASSLGNTGNYGYTF
clone size: NA; D gene: TRBD2; J gene: TRBJ2-5; V gene: TRBV7-6; CDR3 DNA: TGTGCCAGCAGCTTAGGGCCTGGGACTAGCGGGAACCAAGAGACCCAGTACTTC; CDR3 protein: CASSLGPGTSGNQETQYF
clone size: NA; D gene: TRBD1; J gene: TRBJ2-1; V gene: TRBV7-3; CDR3 DNA: TGTGCCAGCTCAGACAGGGGGCCCTACAATGAGCAGTTCTTC; CDR3 protein: CASSDRGPYNEQFF